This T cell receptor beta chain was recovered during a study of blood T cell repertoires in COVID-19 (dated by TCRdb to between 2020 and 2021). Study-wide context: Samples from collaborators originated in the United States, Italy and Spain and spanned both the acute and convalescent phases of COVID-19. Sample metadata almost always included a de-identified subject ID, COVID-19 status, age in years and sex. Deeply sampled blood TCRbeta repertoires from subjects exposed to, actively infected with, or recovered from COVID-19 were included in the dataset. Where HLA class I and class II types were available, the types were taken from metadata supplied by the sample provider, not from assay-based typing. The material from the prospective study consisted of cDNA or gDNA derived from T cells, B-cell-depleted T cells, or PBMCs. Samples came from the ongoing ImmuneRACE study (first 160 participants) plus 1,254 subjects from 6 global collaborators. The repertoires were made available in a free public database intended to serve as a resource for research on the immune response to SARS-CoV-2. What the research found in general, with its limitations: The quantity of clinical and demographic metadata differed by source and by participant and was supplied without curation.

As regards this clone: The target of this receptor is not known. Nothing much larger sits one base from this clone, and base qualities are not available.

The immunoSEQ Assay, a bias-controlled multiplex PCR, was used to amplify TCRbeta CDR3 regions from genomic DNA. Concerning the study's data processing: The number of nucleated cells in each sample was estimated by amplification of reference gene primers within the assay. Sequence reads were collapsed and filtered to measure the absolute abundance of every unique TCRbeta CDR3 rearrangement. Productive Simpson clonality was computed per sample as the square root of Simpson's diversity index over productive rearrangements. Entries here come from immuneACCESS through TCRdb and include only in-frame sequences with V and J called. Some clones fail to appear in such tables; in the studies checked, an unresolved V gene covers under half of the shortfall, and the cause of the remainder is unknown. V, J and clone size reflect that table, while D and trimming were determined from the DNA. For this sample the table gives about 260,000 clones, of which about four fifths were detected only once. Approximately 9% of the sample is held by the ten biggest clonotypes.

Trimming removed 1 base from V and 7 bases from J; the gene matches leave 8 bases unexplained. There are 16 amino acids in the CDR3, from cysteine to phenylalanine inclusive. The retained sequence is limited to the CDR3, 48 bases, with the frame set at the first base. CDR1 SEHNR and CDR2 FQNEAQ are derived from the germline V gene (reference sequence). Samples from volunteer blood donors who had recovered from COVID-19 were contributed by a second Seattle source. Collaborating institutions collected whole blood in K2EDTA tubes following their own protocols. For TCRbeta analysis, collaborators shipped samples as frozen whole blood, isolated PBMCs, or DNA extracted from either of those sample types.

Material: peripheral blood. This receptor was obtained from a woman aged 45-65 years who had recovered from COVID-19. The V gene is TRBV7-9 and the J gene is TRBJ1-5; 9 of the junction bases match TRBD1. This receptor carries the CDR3 CASSLEGGQGRQPQHF. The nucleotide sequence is TGTGCCAGCAGCTTAGAAGGGGGACAGGGTAGACAGCCCCAGCATTTT. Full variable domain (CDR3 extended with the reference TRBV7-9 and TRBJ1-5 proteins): DTGVSQNPRHKITKRGQNVTFRCDPISEHNRLYWYRQTLGQGPEFLTYFQNEAQLEKSRLLSDRFSAERPKGSFSTLEIQRTEQGDSAMYLCASSLEGGQGRQPQHFGDGTRLSIL.